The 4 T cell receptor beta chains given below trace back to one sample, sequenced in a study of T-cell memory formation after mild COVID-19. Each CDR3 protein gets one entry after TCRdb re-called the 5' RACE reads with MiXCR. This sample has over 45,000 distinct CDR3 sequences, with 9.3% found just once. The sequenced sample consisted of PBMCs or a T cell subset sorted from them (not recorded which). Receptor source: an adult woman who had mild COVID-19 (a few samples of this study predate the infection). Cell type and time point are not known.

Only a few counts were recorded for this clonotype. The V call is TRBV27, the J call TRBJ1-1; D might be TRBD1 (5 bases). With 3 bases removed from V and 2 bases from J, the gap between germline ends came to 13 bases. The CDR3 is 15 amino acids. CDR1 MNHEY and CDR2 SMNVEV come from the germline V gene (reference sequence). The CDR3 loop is CASSLQGALNTEAFF. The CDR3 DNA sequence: TGTGCCAGCAGTTTGCAAGGGGCTCTTAACACTGAAGCTTTCTTT.

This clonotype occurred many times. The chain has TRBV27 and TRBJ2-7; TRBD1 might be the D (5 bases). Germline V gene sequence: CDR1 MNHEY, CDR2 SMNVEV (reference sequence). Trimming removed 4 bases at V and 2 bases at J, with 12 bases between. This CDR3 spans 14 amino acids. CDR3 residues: CASSWAGPTYEQYF. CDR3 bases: TGTGCCAGCAGTTGGGCAGGGCCCACCTACGAGCAGTACTTC.

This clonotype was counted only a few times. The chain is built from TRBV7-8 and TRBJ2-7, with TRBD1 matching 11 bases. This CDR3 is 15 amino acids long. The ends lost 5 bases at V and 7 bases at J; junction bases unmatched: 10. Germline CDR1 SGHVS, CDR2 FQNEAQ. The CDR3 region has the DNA TGTGCCAGCAGCATTCGCGGACAGGGGGCAGGGGAGCAGTACTTC. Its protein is CASSIRGQGAGEQYF.

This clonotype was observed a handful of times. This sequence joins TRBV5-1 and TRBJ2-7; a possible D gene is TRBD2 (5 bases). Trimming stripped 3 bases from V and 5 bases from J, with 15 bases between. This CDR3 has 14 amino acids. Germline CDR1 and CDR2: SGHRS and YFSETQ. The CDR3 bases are TGCGCCAGCAGCTCTGTACGGGGATCGGACGAGCAGTACTTC. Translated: CASSSVRGSDEQYF.